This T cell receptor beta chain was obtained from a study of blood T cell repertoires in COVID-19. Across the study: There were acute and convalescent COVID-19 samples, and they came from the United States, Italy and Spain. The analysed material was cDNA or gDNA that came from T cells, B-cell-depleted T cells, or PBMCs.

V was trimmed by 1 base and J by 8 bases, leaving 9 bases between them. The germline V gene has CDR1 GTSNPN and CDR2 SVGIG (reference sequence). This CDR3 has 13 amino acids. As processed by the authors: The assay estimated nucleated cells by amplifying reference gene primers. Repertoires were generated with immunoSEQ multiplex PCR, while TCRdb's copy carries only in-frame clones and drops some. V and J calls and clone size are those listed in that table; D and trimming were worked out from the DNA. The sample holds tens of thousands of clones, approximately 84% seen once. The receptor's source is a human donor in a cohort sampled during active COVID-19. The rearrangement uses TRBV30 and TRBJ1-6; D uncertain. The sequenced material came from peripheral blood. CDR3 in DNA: TGTGCCTGGAGTGCACAGAATGATTCACCCCTCCACTTT. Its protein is CAWSAQNDSPLHF.